These 10 T cell receptor beta chains were all obtained from the same sample, sequenced in a study of CD8+CD57+ T cells in acquired aplastic anemia. Genomic DNA provided the template from which TCR beta VDJ and CDR3 profiles were obtained. TCRdb called the reads again in MiXCR, with one record for every CDR3 protein. The sample shows about 42,000 distinct CDR3 sequences, about 70% of them seen only once. Sequenced input: sorted CD4+, CD8+, or CD8+CD57+ T cells (not recorded which) from PBMCs. These receptors were obtained from a human donor in good health, serving as a control.

This clonotype ranks as medium-sized. This chain joins TRBV7-3 and TRBJ1-1, with a weak D call TRBD1 (5 bases). Germline CDR1 SGHTA, CDR2 FQGTGA. The ends were cut back, 5 bases at V and 5 bases at J, with 12 bases in the middle. There are 13 residues in the CDR3. The CDR3 spells CASSHGGGTEAFF. Here the CDR3 DNA reads TGTGCCAGCAGCCATGGGGGGGGAACTGAAGCTTTCTTT.

Relative to its sample, this clonotype is medium-sized. This chain joins TRBV7-9 and TRBJ2-7, with D possibly TRBD1 on 6 matching bases. From germline, CDR1 is SEHNR and CDR2 FQNEAQ (reference sequence). V was trimmed by 0 bases and J by 4 bases, leaving 13 bases between them. CDR3 length: 15 amino acids. This CDR3 is CASSLAQGSNYEQYF. The CDR3 bases are TGTGCCAGCAGCTTAGCTCAGGGGAGTAATTACGAGCAGTACTTC.

J is TRBJ1-1 and V is TRBV7-9; D gene ambiguous. CDR3 size: 12 residues. Trimming removed 1 base from V and 8 bases from J, with 8 bases in between. Germline loops: CDR1 SEHNR, CDR2 FQNEAQ (reference sequence). CDR3 sequence (DNA): TGTGCCAGCAGCTTAGGAGGAAACGAAGCTTTCTTT. Protein product: CASSLGGNEAFF.

The chain recombines TRBV27 with TRBJ1-1, with TRBD1 matching 11 bases. Trimming cost V 5 bases and J 4 bases; bases outside gene matches: 6. The CDR3 loop spans 15 amino acids. The germline gives CDR1 MNHEY, CDR2 SMNVEV (reference sequence). The CDR3 nucleotides are TGTGCCAGCAGTCGGGGACAGGGGGAGGGCACTGAAGCTTTCTTT. Its protein is CASSRGQGEGTEAFF.

This clonotype appeared a few times. V gene TRBV9 combines with J gene TRBJ2-2; a weak D match, TRBD1 (5 bases). Trimming pared 0 bases from V and 5 bases from J, leaving 5 bases between. The germline CDR1 and CDR2 sequences are SGDLS and YYNGEE. The CDR3 has 13 residues. The chain's CDR3 is CASSVDRTGELFF. The CDR3 DNA follows: TGTGCCAGCAGCGTAGACAGGACCGGGGAGCTGTTTTTT.

This clonotype was observed at least ten times. This chain uses TRBV6-2 or TRBV6-3 with TRBJ2-1; D is unclear. The CDR3 runs 13 residues. The V end was cut by 7 bases, the J end by 0 bases, with 7 bases between. Germline V CDR1 and CDR2: MNHEY, SVGEGT. CDR3 DNA sequence: TGTGCCAGCAATCCCTTCTCCTACAATGAGCAGTTCTTC. It translates to CASNPFSYNEQFF.

A remark on this clonotype: An end of the junction does not agree with germline; a read error may underlie this. The V and J genes are TRBV7-6 and TRBJ2-7, with D hard to call. This CDR3 region has 14 residues. Germline loops: CDR1 SGHVS, CDR2 FNYEAQ. CDR3 DNA: TGCGCCAGCAGCTTGGGCCGGTACGATGAAGAGCAGTACTTC. Translation: CASSLGRYDEEQYF.

The rearrangement uses TRBV24-1 and TRBJ1-2; D may be TRBD1 (6 bases). V was pared by 3 bases and J by 3 bases, with 10 bases between. Germline CDR1 KGHDR, CDR2 SFDVKD. The CDR3 covers 14 residues. The CDR3 DNA sequence: TGTGCCACCAGTGATCCGGACAGAGACTATGGCTACACCTTC. This translates into CATSDPDRDYGYTF.

The chain carries TRBV29-1 and TRBJ1-1; perhaps TRBD1 as D (6 bases). The V gene lost 4 bases and the J gene lost 0 bases, with 9 bases spanning the gap. The germline V gene has CDR1 SQVTM and CDR2 ANQGSEA. This CDR3 is built from 13 residues. CDR3: CSVAGQLNTEAFF. The CDR3 DNA reads TGCAGCGTTGCCGGACAGCTGAACACTGAAGCTTTCTTT.

The chain uses TRBV19 and TRBJ2-1; D remains ambiguous. The germline V gene has CDR1 LNHDA and CDR2 SQIVND (reference sequence). With 3 bases removed from V and 10 bases from J, the gap between germline ends came to 13 bases. This CDR3 comprises 13 residues. CDR3 amino acids: CASSIYLGQEQFF. CDR3 bases: TGTGCCAGTAGTATTTATCTGGGTCAGGAGCAGTTCTTC.